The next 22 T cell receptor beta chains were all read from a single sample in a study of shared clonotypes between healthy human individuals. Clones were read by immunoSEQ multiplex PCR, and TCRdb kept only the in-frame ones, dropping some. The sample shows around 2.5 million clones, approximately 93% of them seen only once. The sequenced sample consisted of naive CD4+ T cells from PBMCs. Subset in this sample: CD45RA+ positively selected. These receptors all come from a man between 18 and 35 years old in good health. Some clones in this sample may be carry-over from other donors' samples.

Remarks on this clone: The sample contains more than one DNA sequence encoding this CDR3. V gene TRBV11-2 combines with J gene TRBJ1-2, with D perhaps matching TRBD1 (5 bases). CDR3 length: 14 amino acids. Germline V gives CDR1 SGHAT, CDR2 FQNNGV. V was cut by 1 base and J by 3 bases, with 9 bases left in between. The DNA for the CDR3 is TGTGCCAGCAGCTTAGGTCAGGGAGACTATGGCTACACCTTC. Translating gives CASSLGQGDYGYTF.

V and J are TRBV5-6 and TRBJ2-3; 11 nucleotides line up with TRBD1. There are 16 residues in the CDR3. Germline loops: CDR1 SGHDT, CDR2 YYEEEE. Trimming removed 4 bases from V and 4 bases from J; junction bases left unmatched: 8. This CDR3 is CASSERDRGFSDTQYF. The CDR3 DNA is TGTGCCAGCAGCGAAAGGGACAGGGGGTTTTCAGATACGCAGTATTTT.

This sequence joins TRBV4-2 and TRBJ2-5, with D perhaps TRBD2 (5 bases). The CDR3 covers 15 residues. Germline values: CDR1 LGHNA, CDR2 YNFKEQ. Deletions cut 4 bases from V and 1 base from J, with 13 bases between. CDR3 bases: TGTGCCAGCAGCCCAGGACTCGCCCGCCAAGAGACCCAGTACTTC. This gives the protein CASSPGLARQETQYF.

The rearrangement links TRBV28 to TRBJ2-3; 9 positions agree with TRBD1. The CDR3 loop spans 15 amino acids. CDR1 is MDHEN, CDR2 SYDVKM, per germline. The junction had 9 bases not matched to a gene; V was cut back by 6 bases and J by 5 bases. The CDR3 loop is CASSGQGRYGDTQYF. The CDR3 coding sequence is TGTGCCAGCAGCGGACAGGGGAGGTACGGAGATACGCAGTATTTT.

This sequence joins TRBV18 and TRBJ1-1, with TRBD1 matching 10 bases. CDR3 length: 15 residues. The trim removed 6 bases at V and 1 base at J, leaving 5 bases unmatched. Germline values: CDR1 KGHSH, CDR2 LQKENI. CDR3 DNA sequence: TGTGCCAGCTCTCCCGGGACAGGGGCGAACACTGAAGCTTTCTTT. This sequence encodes CASSPGTGANTEAFF.

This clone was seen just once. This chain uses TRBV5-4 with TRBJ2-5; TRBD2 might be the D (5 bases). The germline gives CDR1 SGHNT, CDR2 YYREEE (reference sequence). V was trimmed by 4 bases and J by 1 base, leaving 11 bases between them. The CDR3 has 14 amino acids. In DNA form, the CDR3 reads TGTGCCAGCAGCCCCTGGACTTCCCAAGAGACCCAGTACTTC. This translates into CASSPWTSQETQYF.

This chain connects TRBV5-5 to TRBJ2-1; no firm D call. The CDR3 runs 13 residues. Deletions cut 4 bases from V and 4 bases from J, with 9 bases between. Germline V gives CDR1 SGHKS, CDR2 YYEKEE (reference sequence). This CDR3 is CASSASIYNEQFF. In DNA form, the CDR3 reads TGTGCCAGCAGCGCGTCAATTTACAATGAGCAGTTCTTC.

This chain's CDR3 is CASSPAAYEQYF. As DNA, the CDR3 is TGTGCCAGCAGCCCAGCGGCCTACGAGCAGTACTTC. This chain uses TRBV5-5 with TRBJ2-7; perhaps TRBD2 as D (5 bases). The CDR3 length is 12 residues. With 4 bases removed from V and 2 bases from J, the gap between germline ends came to 7 bases. Germline assignment: CDR1 SGHKS and CDR2 YYEKEE (reference sequence).

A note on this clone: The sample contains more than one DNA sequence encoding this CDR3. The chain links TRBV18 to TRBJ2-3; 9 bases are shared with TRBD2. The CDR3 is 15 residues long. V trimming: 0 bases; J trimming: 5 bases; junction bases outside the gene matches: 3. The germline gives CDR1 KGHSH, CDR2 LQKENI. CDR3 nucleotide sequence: TGTGCCAGCTCACCACCCAGCGGGAGGAGAGATACGCAGTATTTT. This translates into CASSPPSGRRDTQYF.

CDR3 residues: CASSPKGLGTSESSYEQYF. In DNA form, the CDR3 reads TGCGCCAGCAGCCCGAAAGGACTAGGGACTAGCGAAAGCTCCTACGAGCAGTACTTC. The genes are TRBV4-1 and TRBJ2-7, with 10 bases lining up with TRBD2. Germline CDR1 is MGHRA and CDR2 is YSYEKL. Trimming at V came to 4 bases and at J to 0 bases, leaving 15 bases not matched to a gene. The CDR3 has 19 amino acids.

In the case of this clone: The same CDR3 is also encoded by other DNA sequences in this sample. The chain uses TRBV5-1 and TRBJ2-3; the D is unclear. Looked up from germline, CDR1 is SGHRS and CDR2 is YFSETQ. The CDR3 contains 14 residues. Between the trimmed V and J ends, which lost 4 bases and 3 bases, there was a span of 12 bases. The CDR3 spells CASSLDPRTDTQYF. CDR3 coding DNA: TGCGCCAGCAGCCTAGACCCGCGGACAGATACGCAGTATTTT.

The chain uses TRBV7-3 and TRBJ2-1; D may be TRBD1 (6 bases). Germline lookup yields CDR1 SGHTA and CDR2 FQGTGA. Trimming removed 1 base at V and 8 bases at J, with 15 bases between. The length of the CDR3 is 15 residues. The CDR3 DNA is TGTGCCAGCAGCTTAAACGGGCAGGGGATCGATGAGCAGTTCTTC. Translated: CASSLNGQGIDEQFF.

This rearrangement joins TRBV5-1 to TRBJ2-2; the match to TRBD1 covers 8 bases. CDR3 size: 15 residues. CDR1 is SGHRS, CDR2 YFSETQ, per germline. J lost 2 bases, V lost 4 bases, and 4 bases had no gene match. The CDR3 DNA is TGCGCCAGCAGCACGACAGGGGTCAACACCGGGGAGCTGTTTTTT. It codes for CASSTTGVNTGELFF.

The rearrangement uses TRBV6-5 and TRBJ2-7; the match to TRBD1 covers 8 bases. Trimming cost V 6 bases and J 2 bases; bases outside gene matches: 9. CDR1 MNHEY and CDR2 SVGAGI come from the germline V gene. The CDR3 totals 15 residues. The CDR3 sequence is CASSPDRGVTYEQYF. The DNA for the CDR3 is TGTGCCAGCAGCCCAGACAGGGGCGTCACCTACGAGCAGTACTTC.

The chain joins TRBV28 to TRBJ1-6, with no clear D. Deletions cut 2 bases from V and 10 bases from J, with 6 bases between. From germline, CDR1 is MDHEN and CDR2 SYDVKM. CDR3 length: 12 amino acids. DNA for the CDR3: TGTGCCAGCAGTTTAGGAAGATCACCCCTCCACTTT. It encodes CASSLGRSPLHF. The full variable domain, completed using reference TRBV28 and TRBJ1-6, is DVKVTQSSRYLVKRTGEKVFLECVQDMDHENMFWYRQDPGLGLRLIYFSYDVKMKEKGDIPEGYSVSREKKERFSLILESASTNQTSMYLCASSLGRSPLHFGNGTRLTVT.

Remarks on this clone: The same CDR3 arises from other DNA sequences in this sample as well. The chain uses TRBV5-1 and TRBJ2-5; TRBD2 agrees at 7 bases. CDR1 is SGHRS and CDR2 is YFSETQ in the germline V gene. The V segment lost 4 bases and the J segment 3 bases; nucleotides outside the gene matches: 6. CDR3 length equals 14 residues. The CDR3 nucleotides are TGCGCCAGCAGCCTCACCGCGGGAGAAGAGACCCAGTACTTC. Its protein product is CASSLTAGEETQYF. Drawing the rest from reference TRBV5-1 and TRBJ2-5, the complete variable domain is KAGVTQTPRYLIKTRGQQVTLSCSPISGHRSVSWYQQTPGQGLQFLFEYFSETQRNKGNFPGRFSGRQFSNSRSEMNVSTLELGDSALYLCASSLTAGEETQYFGPGTRLLVL.

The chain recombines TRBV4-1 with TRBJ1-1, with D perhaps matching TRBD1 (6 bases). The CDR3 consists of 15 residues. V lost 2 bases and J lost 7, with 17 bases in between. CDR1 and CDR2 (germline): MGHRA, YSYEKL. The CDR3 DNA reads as TGCGCCAGCAGCCAACAAGAAACAGGGCCCCTTGAAGCTTTCTTT. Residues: CASSQQETGPLEAFF.

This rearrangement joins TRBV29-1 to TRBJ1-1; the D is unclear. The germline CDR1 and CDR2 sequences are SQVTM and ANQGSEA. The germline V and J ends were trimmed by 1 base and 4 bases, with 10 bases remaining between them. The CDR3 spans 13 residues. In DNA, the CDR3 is TGCAGCGTTGAAGTCCCGGGGAGCACTGAAGCTTTCTTT. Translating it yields CSVEVPGSTEAFF.

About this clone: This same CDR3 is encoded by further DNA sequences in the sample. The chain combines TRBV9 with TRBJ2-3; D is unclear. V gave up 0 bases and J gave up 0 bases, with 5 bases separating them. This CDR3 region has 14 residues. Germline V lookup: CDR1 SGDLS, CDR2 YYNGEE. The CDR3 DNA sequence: TGTGCCAGCAGCGTAGTGGCTAGCACAGATACGCAGTATTTT. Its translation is CASSVVASTDTQYF.

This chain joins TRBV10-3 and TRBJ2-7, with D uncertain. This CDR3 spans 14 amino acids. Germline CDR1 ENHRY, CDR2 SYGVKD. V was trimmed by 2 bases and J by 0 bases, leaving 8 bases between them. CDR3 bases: TGTGCCATCAGTGAGAGGGCAGCCTCCTACGAGCAGTACTTC. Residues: CAISERAASYEQYF.

CDR3 in amino acids: CASSYHPGTEAFF. For the CDR3, the DNA is TGTGCCAGCAGTTACCACCCGGGGACTGAAGCTTTCTTT. This chain joins TRBV6-6 and TRBJ1-1, with no clear D. From germline, CDR1 is MNHNY and CDR2 SVGAGI (reference sequence). There are 13 residues in the CDR3. The germline V and J ends were trimmed by 2 bases and 5 bases, with 9 bases remaining between them.

CDR3 nucleotides: TGTGCCAGCAGCTCCGGGACTAGCTTCCTCGAGCAGTACTTC. Translating it yields CASSSGTSFLEQYF. This rearrangement joins TRBV5-4 to TRBJ2-7; 9 bases align to TRBD2. The J segment lost 6 bases and the V segment lost 3 bases, leaving 7 bases of the junction unmatched. Germline V lookup: CDR1 SGHNT, CDR2 YYREEE (reference sequence). The CDR3 is made up of 14 amino acids.